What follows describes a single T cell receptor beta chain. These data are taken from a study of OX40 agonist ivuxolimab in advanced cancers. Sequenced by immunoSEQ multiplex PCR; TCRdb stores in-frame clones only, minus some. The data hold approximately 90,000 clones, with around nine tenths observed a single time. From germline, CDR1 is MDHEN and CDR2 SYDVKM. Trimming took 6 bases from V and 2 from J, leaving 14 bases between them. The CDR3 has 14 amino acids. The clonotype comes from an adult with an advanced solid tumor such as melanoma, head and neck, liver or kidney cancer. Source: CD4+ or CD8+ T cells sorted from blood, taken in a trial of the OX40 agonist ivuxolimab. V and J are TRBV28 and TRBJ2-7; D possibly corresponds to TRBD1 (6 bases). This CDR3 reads CASRRYGQPYEQYF. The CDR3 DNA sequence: TGTGCCAGCAGAAGATACGGACAGCCCTACGAGCAGTACTTC.